A single sample is the source of the 10 T cell receptor beta chains below, sequenced in a study of T-cell reconstitution after alpha-beta-depleted transplantation in children. Researchers prepared the TCRbeta library using unique molecular identifiers, the study reports. In TCRdb, the PCR reads were re-called with MiXCR into one record per CDR3 protein. The sample carries approximately 230,000 distinct CDR3 sequences, more than 20% recorded once. The sample was PBMCs, mostly from graft donor cells, taken 360 days after TCRalphabeta/CD19-depleted stem cell transplant. The origin of the receptors is a female patient aged 2-9 years who had a stem cell transplant for congenital amegakaryocytic thrombocytopenia, so the T cells may come from the graft donor.

This chain uses TRBV27 with TRBJ2-1, with 7 bases identical to TRBD1. The CDR3 runs 13 residues. Germline CDR1 is MNHEY and CDR2 is SMNVEV (reference sequence). J lost 6 bases, V lost 5 bases, and 4 bases had no gene match. CDR3 in DNA: TGTGCCAGCAGTCTAGACAGGGTCAATGAGCAGTTCTTC. It is translated as CASSLDRVNEQFF.

This clonotype appeared many times. V is TRBV12-3 or TRBV12-4 and J is TRBJ2-7; the D is unclear. CDR3 size: 11 residues. V lost 4 bases and J lost 7, with 8 bases in between. The CDR3 spells CASSSGWEQYF. In DNA form, the CDR3 reads TGTGCCAGCAGTTCCGGTTGGGAGCAGTACTTC.

The rearrangement uses TRBV24-1 and TRBJ2-2; 7 positions agree with TRBD1. V lost 0 bases, J lost 0 bases, and 3 bases stayed unmatched. This CDR3 contains 17 residues. Germline V gene sequence: CDR1 KGHDR, CDR2 SFDVKD. The CDR3 region has the DNA TGTGCCACCAGTGATTTGAGGGACAGCCCGAACACCGGGGAGCTGTTTTTT. Protein: CATSDLRDSPNTGELFF.

V is TRBV19 and J is TRBJ2-1; 8 bases fit TRBD2. The CDR3 totals 14 residues. Per the germline V gene, CDR1 is LNHDA and CDR2 is SQIVND (reference sequence). With 6 bases clipped from V and 9 bases from J, the junction kept 10 bases outside the gene matches. CDR3 in DNA: TGTGCCAGTAGCCCCGGGACTAGTCTGACTGAGCAGTTCTTC. Its protein product is CASSPGTSLTEQFF.

This clonotype was found many times. The genes are TRBV2 and TRBJ2-7, with a weak D call TRBD1 (6 bases). The CDR3 runs to 14 residues. V was shortened by 3 bases and J by 4 bases, with 13 bases between the two germline ends. The germline CDR1 and CDR2 sequences are SNHLY and FYNNEI. In DNA, the CDR3 is TGTGCCAGCAGTGAGGGTAGGGGGTTATACGAGCAGTACTTC. It is translated as CASSEGRGLYEQYF.

The gene calls are TRBV25-1 and TRBJ1-2; tentatively, D is TRBD1 (6 bases). The CDR3 has 13 amino acids. V was trimmed by 7 bases and J by 7 bases, leaving 16 bases between them. Per germline, CDR1 MGHDK and CDR2 SYGVNS. CDR3 amino acids: CASTSIRGGGYTF. CDR3 nucleotides: TGTGCCAGCACCTCTATAAGGGGGGGTGGCTACACCTTC.

The V gene is TRBV18, the J gene TRBJ2-7, with D possibly being TRBD2 (6 bases). This CDR3 is 13 amino acids long. CDR1 and CDR2 (germline): KGHSH, LQKENI. Trimming left V 5 bases short and J 4 bases short, with 12 bases between. CDR3 in amino acids: CASSSRDLYEQYF. CDR3 coding DNA: TGTGCCAGCTCATCCCGGGACTTGTACGAGCAGTACTTC. Together with reference TRBV18 and TRBJ2-7, the CDR3 gives the full variable domain: NAGVMQNPRHLVRRRGQEARLRCSPMKGHSHVYWYRQLPEEGLKFMVYLQKENIIDESGMPKERFSAEFPKEGPSILRIQQVVRGDSAAYFCASSSRDLYEQYFGPGTRLTVT.

This clonotype has at least ten counts. The chain recombines TRBV6-1 with TRBJ2-3; perhaps TRBD2 as D (5 bases). CDR1 and CDR2 from the germline V gene are MNHNS and SASEGT. The length of the CDR3 is 16 residues. Deletions cut 6 bases from V and 3 bases from J, with 19 bases between. CDR3 amino acids: CASRQTRLGVTDTQYF. The CDR3 region has the DNA TGTGCCAGCAGGCAGACCCGTCTGGGAGTAACAGATACGCAGTATTTT.

The chain carries TRBV9 and TRBJ2-2; possibly TRBD1 or TRBD2 for D (5 bases each). Germline V gives CDR1 SGDLS, CDR2 YYNGEE. The CDR3 spans 15 residues. The V gene lost 1 base and the J gene lost 6 bases, with 13 bases spanning the gap. The CDR3 DNA reads TGTGCCAGCAGCGTACTGGGACCTGGGGCCGGGGAGCTGTTTTTT. As protein: CASSVLGPGAGELFF. Using reference TRBV9 and TRBJ2-2 for the parts outside the CDR3, the full variable domain is DSGVTQTPKHLITATGQRVTLRCSPRSGDLSVYWYQQSLDQGLQFLIQYYNGEERAKGNILERFSAQQFPDLHSELNLSSLELGDSALYFCASSVLGPGAGELFFGEGSRLTVL.

This chain connects TRBV6-1 to TRBJ2-1; D remains unclear. The CDR3 spans 14 residues. Trimming took 6 bases from V and 5 from J, leaving 14 bases between them. The germline CDR1 and CDR2 sequences are MNHNS and SASEGT. The CDR3 DNA is TGTGCCAGCAGACCATACTACACGGACAATGAGCAGTTCTTC. This sequence encodes CASRPYYTDNEQFF.